This T cell receptor (beta chain) stems from a study of cytotoxic CD8 clonotypes in ibrutinib-treated CLL. Study-wide background: Patients attained 24 partial and 2 complete responses; at median around 63 months, around 14 remained remitted while around twelve progressed. Overall study results and limits: Patients had baseline clonality above age-matched healthy donors, and this clonality moved with circulating CD8+ T-cell counts.

Details on this clone: The antigen remains unidentified.

Assay: immunoSEQ multiplex PCR; the TCRdb copy retains only in-frame clones and omits some. The sample lists 65,000 to 80,000 clones; approximately 87% were seen once. Germline CDR1 LGHNA, CDR2 YSLEER. The CDR3 runs 15 residues. V was clipped by 4 bases and J by 4 bases; unmatched bases: 10. The source is a human donor with chronic lymphocytic leukemia. Here the sequenced sample was PBMCs, taken after 24 months of ibrutinib treatment. The rearrangement uses TRBV4-3 and TRBJ2-7; 7 positions match TRBD1. CDR3 nucleotides: TGCGCCAGCAGCCTAAGCAGGGGGTGGGATTACGAGCAGTACTTC. Translation gives CASSLSRGWDYEQYF.